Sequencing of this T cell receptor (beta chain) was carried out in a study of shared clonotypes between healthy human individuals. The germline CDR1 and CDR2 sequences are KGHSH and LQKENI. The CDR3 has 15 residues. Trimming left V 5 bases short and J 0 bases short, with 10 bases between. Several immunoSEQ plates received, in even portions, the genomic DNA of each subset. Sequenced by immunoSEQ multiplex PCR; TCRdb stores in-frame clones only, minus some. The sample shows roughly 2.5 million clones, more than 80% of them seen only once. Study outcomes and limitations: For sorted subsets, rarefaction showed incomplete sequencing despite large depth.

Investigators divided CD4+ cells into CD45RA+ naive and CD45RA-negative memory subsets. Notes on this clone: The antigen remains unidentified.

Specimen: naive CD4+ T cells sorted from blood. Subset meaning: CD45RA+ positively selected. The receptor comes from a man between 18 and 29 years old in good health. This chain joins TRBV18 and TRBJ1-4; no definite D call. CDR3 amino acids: CASSGLHATNEKLFF. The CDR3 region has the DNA TGTGCCAGCTCAGGACTTCATGCAACTAATGAAAAACTGTTTTTT.